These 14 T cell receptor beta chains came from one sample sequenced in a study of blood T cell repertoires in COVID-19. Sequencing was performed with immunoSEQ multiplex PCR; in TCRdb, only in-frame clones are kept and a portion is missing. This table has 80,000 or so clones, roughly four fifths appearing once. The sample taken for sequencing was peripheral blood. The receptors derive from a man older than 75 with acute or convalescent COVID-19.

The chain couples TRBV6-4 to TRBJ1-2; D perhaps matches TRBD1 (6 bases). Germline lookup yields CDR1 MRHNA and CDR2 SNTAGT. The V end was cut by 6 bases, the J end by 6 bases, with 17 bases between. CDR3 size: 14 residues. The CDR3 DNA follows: TGTGCCAGCAGCAAATACGGGACATCTGATGGCTACACCTTC. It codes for CASSKYGTSDGYTF.

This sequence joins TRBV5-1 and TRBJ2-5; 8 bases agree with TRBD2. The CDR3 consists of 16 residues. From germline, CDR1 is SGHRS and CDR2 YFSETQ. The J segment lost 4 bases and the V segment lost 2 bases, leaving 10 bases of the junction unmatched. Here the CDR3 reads CASSLGGGQRVETQYF. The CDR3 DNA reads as TGCGCCAGCAGCTTAGGCGGGGGGCAGCGTGTAGAGACCCAGTACTTC.

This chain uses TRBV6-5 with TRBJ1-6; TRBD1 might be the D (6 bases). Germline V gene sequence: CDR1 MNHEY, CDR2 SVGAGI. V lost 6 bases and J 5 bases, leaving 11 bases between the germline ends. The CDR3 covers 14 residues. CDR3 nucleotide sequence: TGTGCCAGCAGCCTGGGACACAATAATTCACCCCTCCACTTT. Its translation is CASSLGHNNSPLHF.

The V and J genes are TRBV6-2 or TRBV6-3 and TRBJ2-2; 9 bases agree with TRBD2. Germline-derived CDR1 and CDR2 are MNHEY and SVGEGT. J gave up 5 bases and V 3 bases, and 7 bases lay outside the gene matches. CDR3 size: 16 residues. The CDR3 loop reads CASSYRSGGITGELFF. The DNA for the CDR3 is TGTGCCAGCAGTTATCGAAGCGGGGGGATTACCGGGGAGCTGTTTTTT.

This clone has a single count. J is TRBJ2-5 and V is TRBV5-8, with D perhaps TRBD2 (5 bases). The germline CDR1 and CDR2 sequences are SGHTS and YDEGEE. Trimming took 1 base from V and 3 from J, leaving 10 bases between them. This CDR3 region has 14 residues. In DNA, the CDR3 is TGTGCCAGCAGCTTGTATAAGGGAGAAGAGACCCAGTACTTC. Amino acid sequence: CASSLYKGEETQYF.

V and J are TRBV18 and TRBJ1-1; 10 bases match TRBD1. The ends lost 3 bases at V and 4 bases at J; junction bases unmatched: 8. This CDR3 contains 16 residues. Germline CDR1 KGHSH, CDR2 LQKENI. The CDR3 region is CASSPLDRGGSTEAFF. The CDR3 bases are TGTGCCAGCTCACCCTTGGACAGGGGGGGTAGCACTGAAGCTTTCTTT.

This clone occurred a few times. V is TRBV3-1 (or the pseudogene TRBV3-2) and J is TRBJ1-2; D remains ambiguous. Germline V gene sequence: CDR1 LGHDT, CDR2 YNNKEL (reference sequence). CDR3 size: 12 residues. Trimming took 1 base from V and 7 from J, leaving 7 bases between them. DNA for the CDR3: TGTGCCAGCAGCCAAGCCGGGGTTGGCTACACCTTC. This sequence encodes CASSQAGVGYTF.

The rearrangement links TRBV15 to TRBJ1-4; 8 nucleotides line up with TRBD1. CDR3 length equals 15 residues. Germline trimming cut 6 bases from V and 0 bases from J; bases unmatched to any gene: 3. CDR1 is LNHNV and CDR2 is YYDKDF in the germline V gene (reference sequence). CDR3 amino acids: CATSTGGATNEKLFF. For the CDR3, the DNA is TGTGCCACCAGTACAGGGGGTGCAACTAATGAAAAACTGTTTTTT.

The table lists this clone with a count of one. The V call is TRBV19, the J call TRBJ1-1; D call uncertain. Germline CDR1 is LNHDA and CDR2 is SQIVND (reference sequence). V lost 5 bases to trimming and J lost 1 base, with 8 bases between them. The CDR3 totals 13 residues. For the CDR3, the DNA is TGTGCCAGTAGTCAAACACCGAACACTGAAGCTTTCTTT. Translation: CASSQTPNTEAFF. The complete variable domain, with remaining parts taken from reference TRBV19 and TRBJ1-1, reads DGGITQSPKYLFRKEGQNVTLSCEQNLNHDAMYWYRQDPGQGLRLIYYSQIVNDFQKGDIAEGYSVSREKKESFPLTVTSAQKNPTAFYLCASSQTPNTEAFFGQGTRLTVV.

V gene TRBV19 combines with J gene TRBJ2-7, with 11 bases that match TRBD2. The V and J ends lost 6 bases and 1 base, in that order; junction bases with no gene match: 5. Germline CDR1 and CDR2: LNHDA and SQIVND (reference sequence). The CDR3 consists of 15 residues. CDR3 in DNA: TGTGCCAGTAGCACTAGCGGGGGCCTTTCCTACGAGCAGTACTTC. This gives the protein CASSTSGGLSYEQYF.

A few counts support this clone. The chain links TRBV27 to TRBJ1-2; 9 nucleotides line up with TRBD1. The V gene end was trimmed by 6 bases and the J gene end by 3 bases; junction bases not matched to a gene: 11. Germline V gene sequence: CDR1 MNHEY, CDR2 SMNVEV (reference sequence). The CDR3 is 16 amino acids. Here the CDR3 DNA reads TGTGCCAGCAGCCGAAAAACAGGGGGCGTTGACTATGGCTACACCTTC. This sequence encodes CASSRKTGGVDYGYTF.

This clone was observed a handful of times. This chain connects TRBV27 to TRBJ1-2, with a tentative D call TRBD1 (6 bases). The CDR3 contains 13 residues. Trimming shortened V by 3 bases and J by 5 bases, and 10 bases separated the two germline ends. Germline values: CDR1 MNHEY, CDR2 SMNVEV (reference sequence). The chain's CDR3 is CASSLRGGYGYTF. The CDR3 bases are TGTGCCAGCAGTTTGAGAGGGGGATATGGCTACACCTTC.

This chain's CDR3 is CASSSSQGATDTQYF. As DNA, the CDR3 is TGTGCCAGCAGCTCGTCACAGGGGGCTACAGATACGCAGTATTTT. This chain uses TRBV7-3 with TRBJ2-3; 9 nucleotides agree with TRBD1. V shed 4 bases and J 3 bases; nucleotides not matched to a gene: 5. Germline lookup yields CDR1 SGHTA and CDR2 FQGTGA. CDR3 length: 15 residues.

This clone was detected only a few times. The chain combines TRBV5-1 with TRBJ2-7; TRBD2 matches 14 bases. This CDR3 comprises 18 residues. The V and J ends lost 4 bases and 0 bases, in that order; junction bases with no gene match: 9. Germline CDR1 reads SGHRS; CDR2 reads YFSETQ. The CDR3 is CASSLRTSGGSTSYEQYF. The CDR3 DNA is TGCGCCAGCAGCCTACGGACTAGCGGGGGGTCGACCTCCTACGAGCAGTACTTC. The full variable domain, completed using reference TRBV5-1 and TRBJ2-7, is KAGVTQTPRYLIKTRGQQVTLSCSPISGHRSVSWYQQTPGQGLQFLFEYFSETQRNKGNFPGRFSGRQFSNSRSEMNVSTLELGDSALYLCASSLRTSGGSTSYEQYFGPGTRLTVT.